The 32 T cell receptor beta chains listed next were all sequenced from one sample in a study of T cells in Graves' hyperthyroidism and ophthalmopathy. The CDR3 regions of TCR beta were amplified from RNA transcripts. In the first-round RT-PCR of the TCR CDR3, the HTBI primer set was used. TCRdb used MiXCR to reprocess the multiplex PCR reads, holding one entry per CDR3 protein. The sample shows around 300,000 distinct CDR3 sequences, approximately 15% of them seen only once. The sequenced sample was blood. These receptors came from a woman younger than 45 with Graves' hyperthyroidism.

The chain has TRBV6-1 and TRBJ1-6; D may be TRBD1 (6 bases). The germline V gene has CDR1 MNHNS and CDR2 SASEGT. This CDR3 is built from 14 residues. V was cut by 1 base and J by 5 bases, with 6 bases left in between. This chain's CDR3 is CASSEGTDNSPLHF. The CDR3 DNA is TGTGCCAGCAGTGAAGGGACAGATAATTCACCCCTCCACTTT.

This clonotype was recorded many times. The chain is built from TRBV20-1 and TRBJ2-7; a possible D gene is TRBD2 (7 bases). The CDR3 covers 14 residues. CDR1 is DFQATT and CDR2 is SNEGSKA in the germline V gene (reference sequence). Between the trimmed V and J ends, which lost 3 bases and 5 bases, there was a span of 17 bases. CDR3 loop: CSASLAGAFNEQYF. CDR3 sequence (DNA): TGCAGTGCTAGTCTCGCGGGGGCCTTCAACGAGCAGTACTTC.

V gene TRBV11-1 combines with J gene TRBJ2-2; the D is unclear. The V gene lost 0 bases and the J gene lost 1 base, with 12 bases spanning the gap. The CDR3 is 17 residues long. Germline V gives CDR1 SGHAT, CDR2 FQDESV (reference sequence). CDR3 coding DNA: TGTGCCAGCAGCTTAGCGGGTCAACTGGGGAACACCGGGGAGCTGTTTTTT. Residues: CASSLAGQLGNTGELFF.

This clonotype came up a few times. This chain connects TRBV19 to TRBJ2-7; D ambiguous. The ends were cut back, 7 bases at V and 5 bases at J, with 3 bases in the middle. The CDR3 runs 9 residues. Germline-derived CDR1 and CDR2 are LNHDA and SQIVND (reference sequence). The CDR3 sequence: CASNHEQYF. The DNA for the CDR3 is TGTGCCAGTAATCACGAGCAGTACTTC.

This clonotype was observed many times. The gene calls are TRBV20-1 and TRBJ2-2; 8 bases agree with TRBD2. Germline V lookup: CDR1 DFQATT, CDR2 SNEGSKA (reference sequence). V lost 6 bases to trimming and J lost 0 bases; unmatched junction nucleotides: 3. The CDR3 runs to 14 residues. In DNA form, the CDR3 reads TGCAGTGCCAGACTAGCGACGAACACCGGGGAGCTGTTTTTT. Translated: CSARLATNTGELFF.

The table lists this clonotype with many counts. CDR3 sequence: CASSDRQGMGYEQYF. The CDR3 nucleotides read TGTGCCAGCAGCGATAGACAGGGGATGGGGTACGAGCAGTACTTC. V gene TRBV2 combines with J gene TRBJ2-7, with 8 bases matching TRBD1. The CDR3 is made up of 15 amino acids. CDR1 is SNHLY and CDR2 is FYNNEI in the germline V gene. The trim removed 6 bases at V and 4 bases at J, leaving 11 bases unmatched. The entire variable domain, with the rest obtained from reference TRBV2 and TRBJ2-7, is as follows: EPEVTQTPSHQVTQMGQEVILRCVPISNHLYFYWYRQILGQKVEFLVSFYNNEISEKSEIFDDQFSVERPDGSNFTLKIRSTKLEDSAMYFCASSDRQGMGYEQYFGPGTRLTVT.

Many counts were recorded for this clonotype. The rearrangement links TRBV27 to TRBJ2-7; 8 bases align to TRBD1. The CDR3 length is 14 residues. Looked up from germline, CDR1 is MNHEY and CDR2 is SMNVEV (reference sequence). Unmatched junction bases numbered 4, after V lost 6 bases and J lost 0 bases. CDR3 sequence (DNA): TGTGCCAGCAGGGACAGGGTTACCTCCTACGAGCAGTACTTC. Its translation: CASRDRVTSYEQYF.

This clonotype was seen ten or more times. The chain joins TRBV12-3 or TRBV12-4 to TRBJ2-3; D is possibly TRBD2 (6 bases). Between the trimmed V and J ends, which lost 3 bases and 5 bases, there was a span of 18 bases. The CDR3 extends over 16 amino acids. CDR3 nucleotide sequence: TGTGCCAGCAGTTTGCGTCCCGGGAGAGGGGAAGATACGCAGTATTTT. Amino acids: CASSLRPGRGEDTQYF.

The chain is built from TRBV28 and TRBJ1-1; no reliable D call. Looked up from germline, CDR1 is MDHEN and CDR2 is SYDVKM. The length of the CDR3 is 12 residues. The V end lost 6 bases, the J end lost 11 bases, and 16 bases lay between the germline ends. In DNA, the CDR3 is TGTGCCAGCAGCTCCGAGGTCTTGCCGGCTTTCTTT. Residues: CASSSEVLPAFF.

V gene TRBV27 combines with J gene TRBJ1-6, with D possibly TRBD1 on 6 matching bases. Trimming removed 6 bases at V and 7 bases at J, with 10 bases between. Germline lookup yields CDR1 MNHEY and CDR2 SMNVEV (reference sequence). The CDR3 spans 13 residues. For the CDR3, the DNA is TGTGCCAGCAGGGACAGTCTCAATTCACCCCTCCACTTT. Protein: CASRDSLNSPLHF.

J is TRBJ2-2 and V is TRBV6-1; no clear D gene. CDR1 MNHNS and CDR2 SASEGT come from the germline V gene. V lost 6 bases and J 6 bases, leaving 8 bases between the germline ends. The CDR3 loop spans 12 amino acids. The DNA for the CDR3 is TGTGCCAGCAGGAGGCGGCCCGGGGAGCTGTTTTTT. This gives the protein CASRRRPGELFF.

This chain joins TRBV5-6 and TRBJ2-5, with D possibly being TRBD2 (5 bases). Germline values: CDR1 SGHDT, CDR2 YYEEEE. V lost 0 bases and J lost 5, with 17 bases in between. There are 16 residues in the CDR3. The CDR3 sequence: CASSLVSSGRGETQYF. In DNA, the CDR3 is TGTGCCAGCAGCTTGGTGTCGAGCGGTAGAGGGGAGACCCAGTACTTC. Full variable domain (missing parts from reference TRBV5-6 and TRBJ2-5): DAGVTQSPTHLIKTRGQQVTLRCSPKSGHDTVSWYQQALGQGPQFIFQYYEEEERQRGNFPDRFSGHQFPNYSSELNVNALLLGDSALYLCASSLVSSGRGETQYFGPGTRLLVL.

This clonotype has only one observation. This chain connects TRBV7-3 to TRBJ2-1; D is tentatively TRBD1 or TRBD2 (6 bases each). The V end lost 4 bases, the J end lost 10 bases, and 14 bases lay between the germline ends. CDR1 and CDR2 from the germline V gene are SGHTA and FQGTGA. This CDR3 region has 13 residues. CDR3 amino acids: CASSSYLGGEQFF. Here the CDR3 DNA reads TGTGCCAGCAGCTCCTACCTGGGGGGCGAGCAGTTCTTC.

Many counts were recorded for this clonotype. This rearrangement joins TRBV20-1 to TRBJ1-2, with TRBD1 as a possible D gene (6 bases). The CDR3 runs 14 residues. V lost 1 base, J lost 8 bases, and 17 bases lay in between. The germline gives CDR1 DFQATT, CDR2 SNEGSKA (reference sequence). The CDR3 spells CSARVSQGRSGYTF. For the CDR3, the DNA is TGCAGTGCTAGAGTATCGCAGGGGAGAAGCGGCTACACCTTC.

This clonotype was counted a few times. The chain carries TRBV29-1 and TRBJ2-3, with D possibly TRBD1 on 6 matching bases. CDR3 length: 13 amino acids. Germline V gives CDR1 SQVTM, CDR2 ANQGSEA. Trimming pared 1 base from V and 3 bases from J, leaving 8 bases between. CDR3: CSVEGDKTDTQYF. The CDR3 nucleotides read TGCAGCGTTGAAGGGGACAAGACAGATACGCAGTATTTT.

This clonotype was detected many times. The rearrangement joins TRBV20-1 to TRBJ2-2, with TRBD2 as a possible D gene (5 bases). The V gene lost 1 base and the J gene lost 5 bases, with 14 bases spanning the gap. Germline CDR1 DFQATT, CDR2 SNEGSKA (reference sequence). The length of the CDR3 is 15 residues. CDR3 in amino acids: CSARGFFSGTGELFF. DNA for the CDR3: TGCAGTGCTAGAGGGTTTTTCTCGGGAACCGGGGAGCTGTTTTTT.

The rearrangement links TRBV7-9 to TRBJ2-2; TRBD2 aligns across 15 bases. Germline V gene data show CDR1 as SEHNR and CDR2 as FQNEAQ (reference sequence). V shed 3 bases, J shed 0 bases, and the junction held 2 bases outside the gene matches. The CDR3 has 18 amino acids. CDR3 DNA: TGTGCCAGCAGCTTGGGACTAGCGGGAGGATCGAACACCGGGGAGCTGTTTTTT. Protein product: CASSLGLAGGSNTGELFF.

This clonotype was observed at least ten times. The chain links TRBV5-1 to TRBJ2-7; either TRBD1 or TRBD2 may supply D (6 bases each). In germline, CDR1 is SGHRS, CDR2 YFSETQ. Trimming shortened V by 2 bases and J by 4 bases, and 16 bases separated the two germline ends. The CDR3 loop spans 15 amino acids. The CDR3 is CASSFGGGNLYEQYF. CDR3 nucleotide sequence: TGCGCCAGCAGCTTCGGGGGCGGGAATTTGTACGAGCAGTACTTC.

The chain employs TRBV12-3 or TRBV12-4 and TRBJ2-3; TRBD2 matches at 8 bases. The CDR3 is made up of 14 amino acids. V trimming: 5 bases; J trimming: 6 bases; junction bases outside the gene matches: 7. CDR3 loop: CASSPGGGRDTQYF. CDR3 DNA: TGTGCCAGCAGTCCTGGCGGGGGGCGGGATACGCAGTATTTT.

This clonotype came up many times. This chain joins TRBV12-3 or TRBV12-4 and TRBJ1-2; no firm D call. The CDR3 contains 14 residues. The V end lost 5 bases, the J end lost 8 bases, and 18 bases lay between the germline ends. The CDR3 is CASSPPPPGRGYTF. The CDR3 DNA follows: TGTGCCAGCAGTCCCCCCCCCCCCGGGCGAGGCTACACCTTC.

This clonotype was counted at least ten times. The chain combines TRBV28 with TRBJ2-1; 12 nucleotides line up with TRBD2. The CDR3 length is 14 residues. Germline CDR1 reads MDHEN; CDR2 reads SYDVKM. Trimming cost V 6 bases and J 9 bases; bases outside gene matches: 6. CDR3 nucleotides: TGTGCCAGCAGCACACCGACTAGCGGGAGTGAGCAGTTCTTC. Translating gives CASSTPTSGSEQFF.

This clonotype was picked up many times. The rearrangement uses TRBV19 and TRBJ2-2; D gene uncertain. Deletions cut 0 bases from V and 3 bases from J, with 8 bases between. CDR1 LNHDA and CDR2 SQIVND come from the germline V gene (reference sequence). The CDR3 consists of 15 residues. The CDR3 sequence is CASSIEARYTGELFF. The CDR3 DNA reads TGTGCCAGTAGTATAGAGGCCAGATACACCGGGGAGCTGTTTTTT.

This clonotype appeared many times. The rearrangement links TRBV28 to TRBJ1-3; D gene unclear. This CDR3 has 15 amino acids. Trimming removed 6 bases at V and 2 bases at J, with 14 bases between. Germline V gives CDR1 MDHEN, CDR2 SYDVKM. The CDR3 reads CASSRTDGAGNTIYF. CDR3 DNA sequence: TGTGCCAGCAGCCGCACCGACGGCGCTGGAAACACCATATATTTT.

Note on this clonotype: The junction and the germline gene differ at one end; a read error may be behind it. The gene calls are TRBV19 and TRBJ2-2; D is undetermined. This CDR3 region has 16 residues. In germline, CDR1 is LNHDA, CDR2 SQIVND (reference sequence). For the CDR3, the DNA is TGTGCCGGTAGTATAGACCCGACACCGATAGACGGGGAGCTGTTTTTT. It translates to CAGSIDPTPIDGELFF.

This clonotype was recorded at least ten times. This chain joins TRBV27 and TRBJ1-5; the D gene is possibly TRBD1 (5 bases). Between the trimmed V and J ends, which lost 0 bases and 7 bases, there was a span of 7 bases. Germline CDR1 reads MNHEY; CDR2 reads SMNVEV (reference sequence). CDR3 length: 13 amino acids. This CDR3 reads CASSLSGTQPQHF. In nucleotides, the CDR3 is TGTGCCAGCAGTTTATCAGGGACCCAGCCCCAGCATTTT.

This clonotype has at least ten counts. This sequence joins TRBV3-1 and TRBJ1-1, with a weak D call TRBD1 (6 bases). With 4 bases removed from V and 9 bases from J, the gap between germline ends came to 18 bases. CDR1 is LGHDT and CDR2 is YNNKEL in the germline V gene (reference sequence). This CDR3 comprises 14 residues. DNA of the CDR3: TGTGCCAGCAGCCTAAACTCTGGACAGCCCCAAGCTTTCTTT. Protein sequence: CASSLNSGQPQAFF.

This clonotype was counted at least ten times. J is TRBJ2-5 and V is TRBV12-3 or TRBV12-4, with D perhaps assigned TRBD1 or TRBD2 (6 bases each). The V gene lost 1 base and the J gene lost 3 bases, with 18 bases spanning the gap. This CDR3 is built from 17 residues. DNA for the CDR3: TGTGCCAGCAGTTTAGATTTAAAGGGGGGAATAAAAGAGACCCAGTACTTC. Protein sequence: CASSLDLKGGIKETQYF.

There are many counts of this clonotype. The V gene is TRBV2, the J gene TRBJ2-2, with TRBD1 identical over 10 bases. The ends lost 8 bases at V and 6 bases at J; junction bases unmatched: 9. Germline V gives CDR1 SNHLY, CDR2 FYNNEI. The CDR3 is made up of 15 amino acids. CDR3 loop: CASSAGTGDPGELFF. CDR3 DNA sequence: TGTGCCAGCTCGGCCGGGACAGGGGATCCCGGGGAGCTGTTTTTT.

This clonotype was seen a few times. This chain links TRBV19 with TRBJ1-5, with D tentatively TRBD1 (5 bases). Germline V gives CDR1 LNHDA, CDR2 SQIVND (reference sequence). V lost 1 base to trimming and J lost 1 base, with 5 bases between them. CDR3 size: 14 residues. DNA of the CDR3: TGTGCCAGTAGTATAGGGGGGAGCAATCAGCCCCAGCATTTT. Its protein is CASSIGGSNQPQHF.

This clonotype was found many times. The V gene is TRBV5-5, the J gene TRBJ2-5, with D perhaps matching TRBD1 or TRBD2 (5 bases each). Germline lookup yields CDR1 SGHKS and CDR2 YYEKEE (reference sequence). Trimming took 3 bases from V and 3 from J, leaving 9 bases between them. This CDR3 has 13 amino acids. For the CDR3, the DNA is TGTGCCAGCAGCTACGGGACGGAAGAGACCCAGTACTTC. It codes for CASSYGTEETQYF.

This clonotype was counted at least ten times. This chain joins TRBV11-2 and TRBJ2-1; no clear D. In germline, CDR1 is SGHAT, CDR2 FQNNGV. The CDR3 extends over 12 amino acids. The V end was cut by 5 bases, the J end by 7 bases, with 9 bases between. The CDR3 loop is CASSTTENEQFF. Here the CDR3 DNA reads TGTGCCAGCAGCACGACTGAGAATGAGCAGTTCTTC.

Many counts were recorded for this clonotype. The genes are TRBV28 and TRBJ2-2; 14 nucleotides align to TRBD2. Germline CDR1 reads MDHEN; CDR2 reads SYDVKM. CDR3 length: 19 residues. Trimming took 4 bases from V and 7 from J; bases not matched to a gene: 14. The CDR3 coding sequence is TGTGCCAGCAGTTCCCTGAGGGGACTAGCGGGAGTGGGGTTCGGGGAGCTGTTTTTT. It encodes CASSSLRGLAGVGFGELFF.